This record looks at one TCR beta chain sequence and its context. Its antigen is unknown. This entry comes from a study of shared clonotypes between healthy human individuals. Study-wide results and limits: Non-shared clonotypes had lower generation probabilities than those shared by all four donors.

Trimming removed 6 bases at V and 0 bases at J, with 6 bases between. The CDR3 runs to 13 residues. Germline assignment: CDR1 MNHEY and CDR2 SVGAGI. Here immunoSEQ multiplex PCR was the method, and the copy in TCRdb shows in-frame clones only, minus some. Found here are some 2,000,000 clones, over 85% of them singletons; the top ten hold 0.1% to 0.15%. Sequenced material: naive CD4+ T cells sorted from blood. Sample subset: CD45RA+ positively selected. J is TRBJ1-5 and V is TRBV6-5; D unclear. This clonotype originated in a man aged 18 to 30 in good health. The CDR3 DNA is TGTGCCAGCAGCCGGATTAGCAATCAGCCCCAGCATTTT. It specifies CASSRISNQPQHF.